The clone carrying this T cell receptor (beta chain) was counted a single time. What it recognizes is unknown. The data originate from a study of CD8 T cells in ankylosing spondylitis. Overall study results and limits: A motif in TCR beta, a set of roughly eight highly homologous variants, appeared characteristic of ankylosing spondylitis blood. Reports say disease-linked clones showed up significantly more in matched ankylosing spondylitis synovial fluid.

With 0 bases clipped from V and 3 bases from J, the junction kept 4 bases outside the gene matches. This CDR3 is built from 15 residues. Germline CDR1 reads SGHDT; CDR2 reads YYEEEE. The TCR beta libraries were generated through quantitative 5'-RACE incorporating molecular barcodes. A single record per CDR3 protein comes from TCRdb applying MiXCR to the 5' RACE reads. The table records 450,000 or so distinct CDR3 sequences, 26% of them present only once. The chain couples TRBV5-6 to TRBJ1-1, with TRBD1 matching 8 bases. Sequenced material: blood, either unsorted or a sorted T cell fraction (not recorded which). The receptor comes from a male donor with ankylosing spondylitis. CDR3 protein: CASSLGDRIDTEAFF. CDR3 in DNA: TGTGCCAGCAGCTTGGGGGACAGGATTGACACTGAAGCTTTCTTT.